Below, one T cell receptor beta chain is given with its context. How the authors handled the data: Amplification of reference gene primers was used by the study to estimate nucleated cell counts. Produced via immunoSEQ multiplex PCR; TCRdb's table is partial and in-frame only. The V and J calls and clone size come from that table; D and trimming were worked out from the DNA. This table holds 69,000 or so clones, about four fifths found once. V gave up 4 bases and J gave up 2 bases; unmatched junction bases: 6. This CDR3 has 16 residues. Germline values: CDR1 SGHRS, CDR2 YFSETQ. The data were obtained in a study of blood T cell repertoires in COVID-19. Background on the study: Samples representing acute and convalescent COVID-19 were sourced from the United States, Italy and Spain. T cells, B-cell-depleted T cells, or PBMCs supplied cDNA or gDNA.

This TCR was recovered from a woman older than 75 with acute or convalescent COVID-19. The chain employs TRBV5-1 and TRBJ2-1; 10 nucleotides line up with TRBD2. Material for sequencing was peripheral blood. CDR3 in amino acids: CASSVLAGETYNEQFF. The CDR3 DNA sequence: TGCGCCAGCAGCGTGCTAGCGGGGGAGACCTACAATGAGCAGTTCTTC.